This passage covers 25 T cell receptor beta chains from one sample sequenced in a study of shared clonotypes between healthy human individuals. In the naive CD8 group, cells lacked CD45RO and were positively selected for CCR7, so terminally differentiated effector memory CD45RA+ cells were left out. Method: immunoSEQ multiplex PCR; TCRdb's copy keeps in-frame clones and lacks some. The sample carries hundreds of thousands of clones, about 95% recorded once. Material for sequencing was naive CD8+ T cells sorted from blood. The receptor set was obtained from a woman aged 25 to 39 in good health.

The CDR3 DNA reads TGTGCCAGCATGGGACGGAAGGCAGACTCCTACAATGAGCAGTTCTTC. It specifies CASMGRKADSYNEQFF. The chain recombines TRBV28 with TRBJ2-1; D may correspond to TRBD1 or TRBD2 (5 bases each). The V and J ends lost 7 bases and 0 bases respectively, with 16 bases between them. The germline V gene encodes CDR1 MDHEN and CDR2 SYDVKM. The CDR3 loop spans 16 amino acids. Full variable domain (outside the CDR3, taken from reference TRBV28 and TRBJ2-1): DVKVTQSSRYLVKRTGEKVFLECVQDMDHENMFWYRQDPGLGLRLIYFSYDVKMKEKGDIPEGYSVSREKKERFSLILESASTNQTSMYLCASMGRKADSYNEQFFGPGTRLTVL.

CDR3 bases: TGCGCCAGCATGGTCCTGAGGGACGGCTACACCTTC. Residues: CASMVLRDGYTF. V and J are TRBV10-1 and TRBJ1-2; D possibly corresponds to TRBD1 (5 bases). Germline CDR1 reads WNHNN; CDR2 reads SYGVQD (reference sequence). This CDR3 has 12 amino acids. Trimming cost V 7 bases and J 8 bases, with 14 bases left between them.

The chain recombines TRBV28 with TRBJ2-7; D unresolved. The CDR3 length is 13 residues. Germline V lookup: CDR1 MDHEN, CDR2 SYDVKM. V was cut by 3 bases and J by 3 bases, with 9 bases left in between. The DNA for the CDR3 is TGTGCCAGCAGTTTTTCCTACGACTACGAGCAGTACTTC. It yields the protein CASSFSYDYEQYF.

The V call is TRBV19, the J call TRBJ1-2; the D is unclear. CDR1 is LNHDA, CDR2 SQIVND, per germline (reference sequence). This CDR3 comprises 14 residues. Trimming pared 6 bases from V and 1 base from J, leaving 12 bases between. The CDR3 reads CASSGPDLNYGYTF. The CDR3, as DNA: TGTGCCAGTAGCGGTCCGGACCTTAACTATGGCTACACCTTC.

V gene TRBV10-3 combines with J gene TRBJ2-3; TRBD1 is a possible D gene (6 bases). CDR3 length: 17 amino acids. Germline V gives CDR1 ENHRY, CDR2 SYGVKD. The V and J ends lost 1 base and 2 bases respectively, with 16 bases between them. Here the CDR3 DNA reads TGTGCCATCAGTGAGTACGGGGCTACAGGGACCACAGATACGCAGTATTTT. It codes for CAISEYGATGTTDTQYF.

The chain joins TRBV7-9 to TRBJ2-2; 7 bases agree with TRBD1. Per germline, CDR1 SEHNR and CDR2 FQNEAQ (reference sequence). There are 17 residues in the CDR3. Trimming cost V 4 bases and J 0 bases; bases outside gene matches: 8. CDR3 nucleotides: TGTGCCAGCAGCTCCTACAGGGGAAAGTCGAACACCGGGGAGCTGTTTTTT. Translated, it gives CASSSYRGKSNTGELFF. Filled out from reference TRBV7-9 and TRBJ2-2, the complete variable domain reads DTGVSQNPRHKITKRGQNVTFRCDPISEHNRLYWYRQTLGQGPEFLTYFQNEAQLEKSRLLSDRFSAERPKGSFSTLEIQRTEQGDSAMYLCASSSYRGKSNTGELFFGEGSRLTVL.

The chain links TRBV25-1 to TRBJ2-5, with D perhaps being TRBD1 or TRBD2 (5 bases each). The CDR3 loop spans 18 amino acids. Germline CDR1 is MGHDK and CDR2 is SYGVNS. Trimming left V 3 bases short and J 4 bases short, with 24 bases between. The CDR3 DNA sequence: TGTGCCAGCAGTGACCCTCCCCCGGGACGCAACTTGGGAGAGACCCAGTACTTC. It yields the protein CASSDPPPGRNLGETQYF.

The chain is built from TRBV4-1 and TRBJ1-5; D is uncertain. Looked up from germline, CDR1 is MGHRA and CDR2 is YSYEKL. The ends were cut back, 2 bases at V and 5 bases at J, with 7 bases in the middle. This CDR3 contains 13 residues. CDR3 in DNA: TGCGCCAGCAGCCAATTCCTGTATCAGCCCCAGCATTTT. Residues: CASSQFLYQPQHF.

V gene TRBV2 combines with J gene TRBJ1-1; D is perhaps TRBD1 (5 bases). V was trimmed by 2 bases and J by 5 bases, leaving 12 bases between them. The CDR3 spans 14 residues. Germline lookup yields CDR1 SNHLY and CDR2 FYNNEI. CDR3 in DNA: TGTGCCAGCAGTGAACCGGGGCTCGGAACTGAAGCTTTCTTT. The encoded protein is CASSEPGLGTEAFF.

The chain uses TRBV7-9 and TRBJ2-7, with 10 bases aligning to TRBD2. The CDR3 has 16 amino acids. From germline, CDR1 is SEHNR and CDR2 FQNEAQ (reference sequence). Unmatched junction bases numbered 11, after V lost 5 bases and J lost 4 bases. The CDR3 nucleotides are TGTGCCAGCAGCACCCCCAGGACTAGCGGAGGTTACGAGCAGTACTTC. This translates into CASSTPRTSGGYEQYF.

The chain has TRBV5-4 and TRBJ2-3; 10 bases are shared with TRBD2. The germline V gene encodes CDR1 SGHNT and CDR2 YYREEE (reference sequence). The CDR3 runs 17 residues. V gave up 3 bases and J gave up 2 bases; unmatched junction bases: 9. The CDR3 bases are TGTGCCAGCAGCTCGCCCAGCGGGAGGGGCTCCACAGATACGCAGTATTTT. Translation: CASSSPSGRGSTDTQYF.

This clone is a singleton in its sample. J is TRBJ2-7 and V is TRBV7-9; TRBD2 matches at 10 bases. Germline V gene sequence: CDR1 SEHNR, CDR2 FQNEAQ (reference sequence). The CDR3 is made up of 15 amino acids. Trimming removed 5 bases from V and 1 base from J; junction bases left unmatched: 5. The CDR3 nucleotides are TGTGCCAGCAGCGATCGGACTAGCGGATCCTACGAGCAGTACTTC. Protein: CASSDRTSGSYEQYF.

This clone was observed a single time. The CDR3 loop is CASRAPTDTQYF. The DNA of the CDR3 is TGTGCCAGCAGAGCCCCCACAGATACGCAGTATTTT. The chain joins TRBV28 to TRBJ2-3; no firm D call. From germline, CDR1 is MDHEN and CDR2 SYDVKM. V was trimmed by 6 bases and J by 2 bases, leaving 6 bases between them. The CDR3 contains 12 residues.

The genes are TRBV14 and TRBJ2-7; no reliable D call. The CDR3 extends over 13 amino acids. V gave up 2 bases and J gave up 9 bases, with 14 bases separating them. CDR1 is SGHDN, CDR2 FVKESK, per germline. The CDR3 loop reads CASSQPPMGGQYF. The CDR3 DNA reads TGTGCCAGCAGCCAACCTCCCATGGGCGGGCAGTACTTC.

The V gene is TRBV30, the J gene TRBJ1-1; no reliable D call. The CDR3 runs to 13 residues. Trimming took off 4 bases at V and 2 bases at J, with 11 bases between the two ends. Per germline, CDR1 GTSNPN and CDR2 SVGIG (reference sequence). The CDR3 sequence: CAWTDHENTEAFF. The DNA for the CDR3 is TGTGCCTGGACTGATCATGAAAACACTGAAGCTTTCTTT. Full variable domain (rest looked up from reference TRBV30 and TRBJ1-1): SQTIHQWPATLVQPVGSPLSLECTVEGTSNPNLYWYRQAAGRGLQLLFYSVGIGQISSEVPQNLSASRPQDRQFILSSKKLLLSDSGFYLCAWTDHENTEAFFGQGTRLTVV.

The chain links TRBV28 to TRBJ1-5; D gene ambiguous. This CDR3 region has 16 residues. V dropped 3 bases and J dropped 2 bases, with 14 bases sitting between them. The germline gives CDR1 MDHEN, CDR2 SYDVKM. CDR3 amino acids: CASSFRGPGRNQPQHF. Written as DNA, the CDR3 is TGTGCCAGCAGTTTTAGAGGCCCAGGCCGCAATCAGCCCCAGCATTTT.

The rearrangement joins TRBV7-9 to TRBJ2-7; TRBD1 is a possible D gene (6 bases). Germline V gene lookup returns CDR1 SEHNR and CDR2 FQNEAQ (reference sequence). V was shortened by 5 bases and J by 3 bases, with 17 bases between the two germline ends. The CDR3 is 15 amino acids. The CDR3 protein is CASSPATGPDYEQYF. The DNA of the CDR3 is TGTGCCAGCAGCCCGGCGACAGGCCCTGACTACGAGCAGTACTTC. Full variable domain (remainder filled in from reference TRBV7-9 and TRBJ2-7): DTGVSQNPRHKITKRGQNVTFRCDPISEHNRLYWYRQTLGQGPEFLTYFQNEAQLEKSRLLSDRFSAERPKGSFSTLEIQRTEQGDSAMYLCASSPATGPDYEQYFGPGTRLTVT.

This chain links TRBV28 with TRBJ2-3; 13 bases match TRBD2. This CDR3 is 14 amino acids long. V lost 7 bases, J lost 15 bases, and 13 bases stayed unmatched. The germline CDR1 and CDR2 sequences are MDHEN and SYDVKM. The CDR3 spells CASTGGLAGTDRYF. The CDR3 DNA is TGTGCCAGCACCGGGGGACTAGCGGGAACGGACCGATATTTT. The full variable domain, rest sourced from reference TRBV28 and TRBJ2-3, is DVKVTQSSRYLVKRTGEKVFLECVQDMDHENMFWYRQDPGLGLRLIYFSYDVKMKEKGDIPEGYSVSREKKERFSLILESASTNQTSMYLCASTGGLAGTDRYFGPGTRLTVL.

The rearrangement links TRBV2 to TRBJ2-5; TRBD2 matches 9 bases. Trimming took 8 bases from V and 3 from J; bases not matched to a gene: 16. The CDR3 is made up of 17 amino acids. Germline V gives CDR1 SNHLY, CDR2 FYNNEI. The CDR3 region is CASPGPPAGGREETQYF. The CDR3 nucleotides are TGTGCCAGCCCAGGGCCCCCAGCGGGGGGTAGGGAAGAGACCCAGTACTTC.

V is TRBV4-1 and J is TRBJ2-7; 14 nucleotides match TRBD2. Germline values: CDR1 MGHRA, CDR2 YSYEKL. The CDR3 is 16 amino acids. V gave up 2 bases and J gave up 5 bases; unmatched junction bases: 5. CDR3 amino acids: CASSQSLTSGRDEQYF. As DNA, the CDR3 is TGCGCCAGCAGCCAAAGTTTGACTAGCGGGAGGGACGAGCAGTACTTC.

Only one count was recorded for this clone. DNA of the CDR3: TGCGCCAGCAGCTTGGAGGGAAGCACAGATACGCAGTATTTT. Protein product: CASSLEGSTDTQYF. The V call is TRBV5-1, the J call TRBJ2-3, with D hard to call. The CDR3 contains 14 residues. V shed 0 bases and J shed 0 bases, with 5 bases lying between them. Germline V gene lookup returns CDR1 SGHRS and CDR2 YFSETQ.

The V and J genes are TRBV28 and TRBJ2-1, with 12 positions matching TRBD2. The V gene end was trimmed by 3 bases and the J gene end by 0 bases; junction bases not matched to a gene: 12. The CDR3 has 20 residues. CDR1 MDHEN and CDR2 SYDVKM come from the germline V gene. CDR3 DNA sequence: TGTGCCAGCAGTTTCCTGAGGACTAGCGGGGCCCGTATCTCCTACAATGAGCAGTTCTTC. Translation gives CASSFLRTSGARISYNEQFF.

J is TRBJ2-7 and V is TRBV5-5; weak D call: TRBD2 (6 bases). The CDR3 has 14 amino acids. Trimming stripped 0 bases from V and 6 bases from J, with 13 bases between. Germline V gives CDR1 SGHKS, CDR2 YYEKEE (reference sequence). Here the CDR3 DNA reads TGTGCCAGCAGCTTGGACGCGGGGTTCGTCGAGCAGTACTTC. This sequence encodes CASSLDAGFVEQYF.

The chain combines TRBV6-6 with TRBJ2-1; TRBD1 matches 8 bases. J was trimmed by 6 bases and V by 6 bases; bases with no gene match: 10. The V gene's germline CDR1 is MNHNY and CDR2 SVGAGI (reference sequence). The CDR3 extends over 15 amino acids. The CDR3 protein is CASSNTGGEGNEQFF. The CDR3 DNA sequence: TGTGCCAGCAGCAATACAGGGGGAGAGGGCAATGAGCAGTTCTTC.

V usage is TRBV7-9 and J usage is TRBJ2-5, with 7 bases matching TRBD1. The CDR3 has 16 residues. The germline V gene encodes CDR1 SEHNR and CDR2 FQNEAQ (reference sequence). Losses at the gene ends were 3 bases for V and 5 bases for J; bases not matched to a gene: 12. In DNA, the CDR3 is TGTGCCAGCAGCTTCCGGGAAGACAGGGTCCACGAGACCCAGTACTTC. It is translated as CASSFREDRVHETQYF.